The clone carrying this T cell receptor (beta chain) was seen a handful of times. Its target is unknown. CDR3 size: 13 residues. Looked up from germline, CDR1 is SGDLS and CDR2 is YYNGEE. V was trimmed by 6 bases and J by 4 bases, leaving 13 bases between them. The data derive from a study of T-cell memory formation after mild COVID-19. Notes on the study in general: Clones shrinking between day 15 and 85 showed a balanced CD4/CD8 split, and those that grew later tilted toward CD4+. Detection of some responders pre-infection suggested pre-existing cross-reactive memory T cells participated.

TCRdb independently ran MiXCR on the 5' RACE reads; one entry per CDR3 protein. In the table there are some 120,000 distinct CDR3 sequences, approximately 15% of which are singletons. This chain connects TRBV9 to TRBJ1-1; a possible D gene is TRBD1 (5 bases). The sequence derives from a man between 18 and 35 years old who had mild COVID-19 (a few samples of this study predate the infection). Cell type and time point are not known. The sequenced sample consisted of PBMCs or a T cell subset sorted from them (not recorded which). The CDR3 here is CASTGAWGTEAFF. DNA for the CDR3: TGTGCCAGCACCGGGGCATGGGGCACTGAAGCTTTCTTT.